This T cell receptor (beta chain) was sequenced for a study of beta chain features in type 1 diabetes. Overall study findings and caveats: Shorter TCRB CDR3s, moderately but significantly so, marked every one of the four CD4+ subsets in Type 1 diabetes patients. Compared to healthy donors, patients appeared to have naive, central memory and Treg TCRB repertoires that were more alike.

A remark on this clone: Its antigen is currently unknown.

The CDR3 is 11 amino acids. The V gene's germline CDR1 is SQVTM and CDR2 ANQGSEA. The sequenced template was cDNA made from the entire isolated RNA. Repertoires were generated with immunoSEQ multiplex PCR, while TCRdb's copy carries only in-frame clones and drops some. Of about 360,000 clones listed, roughly 12% were seen once; the top ten hold about 0.017%. This receptor was obtained from a man aged 18-30 years in good health. The chain combines TRBV29-1 with TRBJ1-1; 8 bases map to TRBD1. The sequenced material came from naive CD4+ T cells from blood. The CDR3 protein is CNVVGQGAAFF. The CDR3 region has the DNA TGCAACGTCGTTGGGCAGGGGGCAGCTTTCTTT.